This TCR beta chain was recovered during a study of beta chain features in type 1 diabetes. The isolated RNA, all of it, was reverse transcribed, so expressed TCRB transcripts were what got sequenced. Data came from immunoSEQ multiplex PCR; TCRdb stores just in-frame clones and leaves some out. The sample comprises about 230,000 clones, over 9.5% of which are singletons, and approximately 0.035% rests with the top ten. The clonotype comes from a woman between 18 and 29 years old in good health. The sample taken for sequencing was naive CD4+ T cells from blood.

CDR3: CASGGTATYNEQFF. CDR3 DNA sequence: TGCGCCAGCGGAGGGACAGCCACGTACAATGAGCAGTTCTTC. The chain couples TRBV5-1 to TRBJ2-1; D possibly corresponds to TRBD1 (7 bases). CDR1 is SGHRS, CDR2 YFSETQ, per germline. CDR3 length: 14 amino acids. V was cut by 7 bases and J by 4 bases, with 15 bases left in between.